These 3 T cell receptor beta chains share one sample of origin, sequenced in a study of HIV-infected patients and healthy controls. Antiretroviral therapy had run roughly three months, about 14 weeks, before follow-up blood collection. Whole blood was used without fractionation, so all unsorted peripheral T cells were included. cDNA was made from approximately 0.55 ug RNA using alpha and beta constant primers. Separate chain-specific third strand synthesis with multiplexing indices produced the alpha and beta libraries. TCRdb analysed the 5' RACE reads with MiXCR anew, one entry per CDR3 protein. Of roughly 8,000 distinct CDR3 sequences in the sample, 6% to 8% were seen once. The sample was blood, taken during antiretroviral therapy. These receptors came from an adult with HIV infection.

This clonotype was seen at least ten times. Within a library made for alpha chains, this beta chain is off target, and its count is uninformative. The chain carries TRBV28 and TRBJ2-7; D perhaps matches TRBD1 (5 bases). The CDR3 has 15 residues. Germline loops: CDR1 MDHEN, CDR2 SYDVKM. V was cut by 5 bases and J by 4 bases, with 18 bases left in between. In nucleotides, the CDR3 is TGTGCCAGCAGTCCCTGGACACCCAACTTATACGAGCAGTACTTC. Translating gives CASSPWTPNLYEQYF.

In its sample, this clonotype is medium-sized. This beta chain lies outside the target of a library built for alpha chains; its clone size means little. The chain joins TRBV7-2 to TRBJ2-3; TRBD2 is a possible D gene (6 bases). Between the trimmed V and J ends, which lost 3 bases and 4 bases, there was a span of 23 bases. Germline CDR1 SGHTA, CDR2 FQGNSA. CDR3 length: 18 amino acids. The CDR3 DNA follows: TGTGCCAGCAGCTTTTTCTTGAATGGGGCGGGGACCCCAGATACGCAGTATTTT. This gives the protein CASSFFLNGAGTPDTQYF.

This clonotype was observed many times. Found in a library prepared for alpha chains, this beta chain is an off-target read, and its abundance has little meaning. The genes are TRBV11-2 and TRBJ2-3, with 14 bases aligning to TRBD2. Germline assignment: CDR1 SGHAT and CDR2 FQNNGV. The CDR3 is 17 residues long. J was trimmed by 4 bases and V by 1 base; bases with no gene match: 4. CDR3 in DNA: TGTGCCAGCAGCTTAGGACTAGCGGGGGGGCCGGCAGATACGCAGTATTTT. It is translated as CASSLGLAGGPADTQYF.